This is a list of T cell receptor beta chains from one sample in a study of vaccination and CD4 T cells after COVID-19. MiXCR, applied by TCRdb to the PCR reads, yields one record per CDR3 protein. The table includes fewer than 15,000 distinct CDR3 sequences, 58% detected once. These receptors have no identified antigens. The sample here was cultured CD4+ T cells from blood, taken after SARS-CoV-2 vaccination. The receptors derive from a human donor with COVID-19. CDR3s include the opening cysteine and the closing phenylalanine or tryptophan. The order of the fields is J gene, D gene, clone size, V gene, CDR3 DNA, CDR3 protein. The D gene is left open where the match is weak. Rows may omit the clone size; those that give it use once, few, many or a size class.

J: TRBJ1-1
D: NA
size: NA
V: TRBV28
DNA: TGTGCCAGCAGCGTTGGGGCCTTGAACACTGAAGCTTTCTTT
CDR3: CASSVGALNTEAFF

J: TRBJ2-5
D: NA
size: NA
V: TRBV14
DNA: TGTGCCAGCAGCCAGGGGGCACGTTCGGAGACCCAGTACTTC
CDR3: CASSQGARSETQYF

J: TRBJ2-5
D: NA
size: NA
V: TRBV7-9
DNA: TGTGCCAGCAGCCGTGCCCGAAAAGAGACCCAGTACTTC
CDR3: CASSRARKETQYF

J: TRBJ1-2
D: NA
size: NA
V: TRBV7-2
DNA: TGTGCCAGCAGCGCCGGGTCTAGTTATAACTATGGCTACACCTTC
CDR3: CASSAGSSYNYGYTF

J: TRBJ2-1
D: TRBD2
size: NA
V: TRBV7-9
DNA: TGTGCCAGCAGATCCCCTGGACTAGCGGACACCTACAATGAGCAGTTCTTC
CDR3: CASRSPGLADTYNEQFF

J: TRBJ1-5
D: NA
size: few
V: TRBV20-1
DNA: TGCAGTGCTAGAATACGGGGGTTAAATCAGCCCCAGCATTTT
CDR3: CSARIRGLNQPQHF

J: TRBJ1-5
D: NA
size: NA
V: TRBV7-9
DNA: TGTGCCAGCAGCAGGACGGGGGGCAATCAGCCCCAGCATTTT
CDR3: CASSRTGGNQPQHF

J: TRBJ1-5
D: NA
size: NA
V: TRBV30
DNA: TGTGCCTGGAGTGAGGCAGTTTACCAGCCCCAGCATTTT
CDR3: CAWSEAVYQPQHF

J: TRBJ2-5
D: NA
size: NA
V: TRBV5-1
DNA: TGCGCCAGCAGCTTTTCAGAGACCCAGTACTTC
CDR3: CASSFSETQYF

J: TRBJ1-1
D: TRBD1
size: NA
V: TRBV19
DNA: TGTGCCAGTAGTACCCGGGACAGGGGGCGTATGAACACTGAAGCTTTCTTT
CDR3: CASSTRDRGRMNTEAFF